The TCR beta chain under discussion was sequenced for a study of shared clonotypes between healthy human individuals. CD45RO-negative, CCR7-positively selected cells formed the naive CD8 fraction, excluding terminally differentiated effector memory CD45RA+ cells. All participating donors were Caucasian adults from Nashville, Tennessee. Repertoires were generated with immunoSEQ multiplex PCR, while TCRdb's copy carries only in-frame clones and drops some. The profile shows hundreds of thousands of clones, approximately 92% of them singletons. The germline V gene has CDR1 MNHEY and CDR2 SMNVEV (reference sequence). With V trimmed by 5 bases and J by 2 bases, 13 bases remained unmatched. This CDR3 region has 17 residues.

The sequence derives from a man in his thirties or forties in good health. Specimen: naive CD8+ T cells sorted from blood. J is TRBJ2-7 and V is TRBV27; 9 nucleotides agree with TRBD1. The CDR3 is CASSTYRPGQGPYEQYF. Written as DNA, the CDR3 is TGTGCCAGCAGTACATACCGACCGGGACAGGGACCCTACGAGCAGTACTTC.